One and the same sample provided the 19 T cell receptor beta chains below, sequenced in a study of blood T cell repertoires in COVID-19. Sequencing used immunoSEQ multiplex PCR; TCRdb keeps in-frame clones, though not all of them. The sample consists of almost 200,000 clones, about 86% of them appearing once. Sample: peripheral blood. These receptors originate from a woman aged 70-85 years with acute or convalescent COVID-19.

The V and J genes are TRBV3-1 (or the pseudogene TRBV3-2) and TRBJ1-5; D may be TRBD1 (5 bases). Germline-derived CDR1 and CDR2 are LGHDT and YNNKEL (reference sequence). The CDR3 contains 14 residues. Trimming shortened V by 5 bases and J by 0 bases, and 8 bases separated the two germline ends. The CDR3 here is CASSRGNSNQPQHF. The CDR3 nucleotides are TGTGCCAGCAGCAGGGGAAATAGCAATCAGCCCCAGCATTTT.

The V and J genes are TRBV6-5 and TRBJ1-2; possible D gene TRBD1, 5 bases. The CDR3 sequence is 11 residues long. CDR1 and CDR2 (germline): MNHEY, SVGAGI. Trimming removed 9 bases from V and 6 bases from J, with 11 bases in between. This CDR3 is CARELTDGYTF. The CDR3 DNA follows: TGTGCCAGGGAGCTGACAGATGGCTACACCTTC.

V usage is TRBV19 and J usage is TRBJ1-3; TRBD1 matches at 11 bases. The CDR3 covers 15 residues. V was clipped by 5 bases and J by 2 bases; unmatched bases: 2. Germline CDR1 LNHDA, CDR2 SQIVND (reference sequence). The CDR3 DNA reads TGTGCCAGTAGTCGGACAGGGGGCACTGGAAACACCATATATTTT. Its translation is CASSRTGGTGNTIYF.

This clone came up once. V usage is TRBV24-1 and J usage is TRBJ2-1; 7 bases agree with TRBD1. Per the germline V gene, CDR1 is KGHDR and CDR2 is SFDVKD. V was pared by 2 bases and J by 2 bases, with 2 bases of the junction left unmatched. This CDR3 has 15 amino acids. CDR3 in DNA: TGTGCCACCAGTGATTCAACAGGGGCCTACAATGAGCAGTTCTTC. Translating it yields CATSDSTGAYNEQFF.

The CDR3 spells CASSLKTQGFGNTIYF. The CDR3 region has the DNA TGTGCCAGCAGCTTAAAGACCCAGGGATTCGGAAACACCATATATTTT. The J gene is TRBJ1-3, the V gene TRBV11-2; possible D gene TRBD1, 5 bases. V lost 2 bases and J lost 4, with 15 bases in between. The CDR3 has 16 amino acids. CDR1 is SGHAT and CDR2 is FQNNGV in the germline V gene.

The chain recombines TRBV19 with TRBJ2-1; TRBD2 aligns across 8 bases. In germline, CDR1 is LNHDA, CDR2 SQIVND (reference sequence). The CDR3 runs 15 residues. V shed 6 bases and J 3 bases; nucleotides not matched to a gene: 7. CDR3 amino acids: CASSPGLGGYNEQFF. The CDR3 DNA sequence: TGTGCCAGTAGCCCGGGACTAGGAGGCTACAATGAGCAGTTCTTC.

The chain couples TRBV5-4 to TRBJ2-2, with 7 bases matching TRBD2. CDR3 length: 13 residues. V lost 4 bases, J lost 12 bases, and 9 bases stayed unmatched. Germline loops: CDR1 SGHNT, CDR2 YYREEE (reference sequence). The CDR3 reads CASSHGLVQKLFF. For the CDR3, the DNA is TGTGCCAGCAGCCACGGACTAGTCCAGAAGCTGTTTTTT.

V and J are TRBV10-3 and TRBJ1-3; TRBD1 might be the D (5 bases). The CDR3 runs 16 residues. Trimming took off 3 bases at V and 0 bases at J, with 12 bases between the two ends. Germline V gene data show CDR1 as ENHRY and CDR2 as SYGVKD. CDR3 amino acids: CAISEKGPNSGNTIYF. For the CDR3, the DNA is TGTGCCATCAGTGAAAAGGGGCCCAACTCTGGAAACACCATATATTTT.

The CDR3 coding sequence is TGCAGCGGAGGAGAACAGGGAAACTCTGAAGCTTTCTTT. Amino acid sequence: CSGGEQGNSEAFF. V usage is TRBV29-1 and J usage is TRBJ1-1; the D gene is possibly TRBD1 (6 bases). In germline, CDR1 is SQVTM, CDR2 ANQGSEA. CDR3 size: 13 residues. Trimming removed 7 bases from V and 6 bases from J, with 18 bases in between.

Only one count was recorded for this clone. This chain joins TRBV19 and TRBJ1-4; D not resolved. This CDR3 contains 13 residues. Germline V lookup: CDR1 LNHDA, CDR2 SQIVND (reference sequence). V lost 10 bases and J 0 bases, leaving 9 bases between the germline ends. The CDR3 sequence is CATKLTTNEKLFF. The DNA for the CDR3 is TGTGCCACAAAACTGACAACTAATGAAAAACTGTTTTTT.

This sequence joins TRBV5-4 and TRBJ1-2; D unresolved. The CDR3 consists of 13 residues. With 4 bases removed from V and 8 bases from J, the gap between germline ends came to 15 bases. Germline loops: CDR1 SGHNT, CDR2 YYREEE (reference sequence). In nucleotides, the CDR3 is TGTGCCAGCAGCCCGGACCCGACGGGGGGCTACACCTTC. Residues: CASSPDPTGGYTF.

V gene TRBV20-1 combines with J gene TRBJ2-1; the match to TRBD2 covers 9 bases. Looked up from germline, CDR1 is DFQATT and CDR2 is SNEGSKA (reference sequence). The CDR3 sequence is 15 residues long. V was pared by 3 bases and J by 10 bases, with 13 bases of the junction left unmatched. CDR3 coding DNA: TGCAGTGCTAGTGGTAGCCTAGCGGGACTAGAGGAGCAGTTCTTC. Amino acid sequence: CSASGSLAGLEEQFF.

The CDR3 sequence is CASTSGGNQPQHF. The CDR3 region has the DNA TGTGCCAGCACGTCGGGGGGCAATCAGCCCCAGCATTTT. The chain employs TRBV12-3 or TRBV12-4 and TRBJ1-5; TRBD1 is a possible D gene (5 bases). V gave up 7 bases and J gave up 2 bases, with 9 bases separating them. The CDR3 is 13 amino acids.

CDR3: CASRPDRLVGINEQFF. In DNA, the CDR3 is TGTGCCAGCAGGCCAGACAGACTAGTTGGGATCAATGAGCAGTTCTTC. The chain joins TRBV27 to TRBJ2-1, with TRBD2 as a possible D gene (6 bases). V was trimmed by 6 bases and J by 6 bases, leaving 21 bases between them. Germline loops: CDR1 MNHEY, CDR2 SMNVEV (reference sequence). This CDR3 contains 16 residues.

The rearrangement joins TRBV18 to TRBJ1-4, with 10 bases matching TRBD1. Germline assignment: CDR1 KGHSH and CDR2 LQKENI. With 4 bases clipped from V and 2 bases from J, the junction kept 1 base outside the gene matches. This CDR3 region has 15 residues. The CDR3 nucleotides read TGTGCCAGCTCACGGGACAGGGGCACTAATGAAAAACTGTTTTTT. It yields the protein CASSRDRGTNEKLFF.

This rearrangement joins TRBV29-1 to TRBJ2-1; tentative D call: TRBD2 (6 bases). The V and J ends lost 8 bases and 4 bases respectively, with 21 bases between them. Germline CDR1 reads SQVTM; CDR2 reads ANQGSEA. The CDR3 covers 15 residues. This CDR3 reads CSIPLWDWTYNEQFF. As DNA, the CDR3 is TGCAGCATCCCCCTGTGGGACTGGACTTACAATGAGCAGTTCTTC.

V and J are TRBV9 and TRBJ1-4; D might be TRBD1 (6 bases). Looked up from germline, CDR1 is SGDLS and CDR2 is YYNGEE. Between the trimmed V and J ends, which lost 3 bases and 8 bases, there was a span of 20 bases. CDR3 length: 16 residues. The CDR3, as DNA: TGTGCCAGCAGCGAGACCATTGGACAGCCGGGAGAAAAACTGTTTTTT. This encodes CASSETIGQPGEKLFF.

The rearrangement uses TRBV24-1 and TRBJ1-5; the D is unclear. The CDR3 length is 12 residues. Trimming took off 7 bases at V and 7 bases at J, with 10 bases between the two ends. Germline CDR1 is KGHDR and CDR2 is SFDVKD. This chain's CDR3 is CATSEGRQPQHF. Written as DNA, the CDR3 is TGTGCCACCAGCGAGGGAAGGCAGCCCCAGCATTTT.

In DNA, the CDR3 is TGTGCCAGCAGTTTAGCTTTGGGAGGCTATGGCTACACCTTC. It specifies CASSLALGGYGYTF. The genes are TRBV28 and TRBJ1-2; D gene uncertain. V was pared by 2 bases and J by 4 bases, with 11 bases between. Germline assignment: CDR1 MDHEN and CDR2 SYDVKM. The CDR3 has 14 residues.